These T cell receptor beta chains were read from a single sample in a study of Ad26.COV2.S vaccination and SARS-CoV-2 variants. The method was immunoSEQ multiplex PCR; TCRdb's version includes in-frame clones alone and lacks a portion of them. The sample records about 390,000 clones, about 90% being singletons. The sequenced sample was peripheral blood, obtained in a trial of Ad26.COV2.S vaccine versus placebo. The receptors derive from a person between 18 and 65 years old who received the Ad26.COV2.S COVID-19 vaccine or a placebo. Both conserved end residues are part of each CDR3.

v_call cdr3_aa
TRBV19 CASSIERTTEAFF
TRBV30 CAWTSSYEQYF
TRBV10-1 CASSEGPGREKLFF
TRBV4-3 CASSQDTQGDYGYTF
TRBV4-3 CASSEGQAYRNTEAFF
TRBV28 CASSPGTNTDTQYF
TRBV3-1/TRBV3-2 CASSQVPPPRWTEAFF
TRBV7-2 CASQSGITGELFF
TRBV4-3 CASSQVRTLNTEAFF
TRBV7-6 CASSSGTGGQPQHF
TRBV9 CASSAGLAGGLYNEQFF
TRBV7-9 CASSFSPIGELFF